Listed below are T cell receptor beta chains from one sample, sequenced in a study of cytomegalovirus exposure and HLA in healthy donors. Using immunoSEQ multiplex PCR, the repertoire was profiled, and TCRdb retains in-frame clones only, with some absent. In the table there are around 170,000 clones, about 80% of which are singletons. The sample was PBMCs. Receptors were obtained from a woman in her forties in good health and CMV-seronegative. CDR3s include the opening cysteine and the closing phenylalanine or tryptophan. D genes are given only for firm matches. Only some rows state a clone size, as once, few, many or a class for expanded clones.

len	j_gene	abundance	v_gene	d_gene	CDR3nt	CDR3aa
13	TRBJ1-1	few	TRBV6-5	TRBD1	TGTGCCAGCAGACGACAGGGTGTCACTGAAGCTTTCTTT	CASRRQGVTEAFF
13	TRBJ2-5	-	TRBV27	TRBD1	TGTGCCAGCAGTGCTACAGGGGTTGAGACCCAGTACTTC	CASSATGVETQYF
15	TRBJ1-3	-	TRBV28	-	TGTGCCAGCAGTTTTGAAAGGGGCTCTGGAAACACCATATATTTT	CASSFERGSGNTIYF
15	TRBJ2-1	few	TRBV5-1	-	TGCGCCAGCAGCTTAGGAGGTCAGTCCTACAATGAGCAGTTCTTC	CASSLGGQSYNEQFF
14	TRBJ2-1	-	TRBV28	TRBD2	TGTGCCAGCAGTCCCGGACTAGCCTACAATGAGCAGTTCTTC	CASSPGLAYNEQFF
16	TRBJ1-1	-	TRBV9	-	TGTGCCAGCAGCCCCAGCGGGGCCTGGGTTAACACTGAAGCTTTCTTT	CASSPSGAWVNTEAFF
19	TRBJ2-5	-	TRBV19	TRBD1	TGTGCCAGTAGTCGTCGCAGTGGAGGACAGGGGGCTTCCAAAGAGACCCAGTACTTC	CASSRRSGGQGASKETQYF
15	TRBJ2-7	-	TRBV6-1	-	TGTGCCAGCAGTGAAGAGAGACTAGTAATTCACGAGCAGTACTTC	CASSEERLVIHEQYF
13	TRBJ1-3	-	TRBV5-6	-	TGTGCCAGCAGCTCCCCCACTTTAGACACCATATATTTT	CASSSPTLDTIYF
17	TRBJ1-4	few	TRBV9	-	TGTGCCAGCAGCGCCCATGGGAGGGGCGGACTTAATGAAAAACTGTTTTTT	CASSAHGRGGLNEKLFF
14	TRBJ2-7	-	TRBV29-1	-	TGCAGCGTTCTTAGCGGAGAGCCCGGGTACGAGCAGTACTTC	CSVLSGEPGYEQYF
19	TRBJ2-3	-	TRBV27	TRBD1	TGTGCCAGCAGTTTATTGGGACAGGGTGTCGGCGCTAGCACAGATACGCAGTATTTT	CASSLLGQGVGASTDTQYF
18	TRBJ1-5	-	TRBV15	-	TGTGCCACCAGCACAACTACGTTTGGGGGGGTAAGCAATCAGCCCCAGCATTTT	CATSTTTFGGVSNQPQHF
13	TRBJ2-1	many	TRBV6-6	-	TGTGCCAGCAGCCGGGATTCCTACAATGAGCAGTTCTTC	CASSRDSYNEQFF
15	TRBJ1-2	-	TRBV11-2	-	TGTGCCAGCAGCTTAGTGCGGGGGGTAGGCTATGGCTACACCTTC	CASSLVRGVGYGYTF
12	TRBJ1-2	few	TRBV2	-	TGTGCCAGCAGTGCAGGGAGGTCTGGCTACACCTTC	CASSAGRSGYTF
12	TRBJ1-3	-	TRBV6-6	-	TGTGCCGGGGGGGCACAGGGTTACCCCATATATTTT	CAGGAQGYPIYF
15	TRBJ2-1	-	TRBV5-1	-	TGCGCCAGCACCCCGGGGGGCCTTTCCTACAATGAGCAGTTCTTC	CASTPGGLSYNEQFF
12	TRBJ2-7	-	TRBV19	-	TGTGCCAGTAGTCGCAATAATTACGAGCAGTACTTC	CASSRNNYEQYF
15	TRBJ1-6	once	TRBV18	-	TGTGCCAGCTCACTGAGCGGCCTCATGAACTCACCCCTCCACTTT	CASSLSGLMNSPLHF
15	TRBJ2-7	-	TRBV29-1	TRBD1	TGCAGCGTTGAGGCCCCTATCGGCGGGACAGGGGAGCAGTACTTC	CSVEAPIGGTGEQYF
14	TRBJ2-2	-	TRBV6-1	-	TGTGCCAGCGCGTGGGTCCCTCAGGGCGGGGAGCTGTTTTTT	CASAWVPQGGELFF
13	TRBJ1-2	-	TRBV5-1	-	TGCGCCAGCAGACAAACCAGGGTCCGTGGCTACACCTTC	CASRQTRVRGYTF
12	TRBJ2-7	-	TRBV7-9	-	TGTGCCAGCAGCTTTCAGGGTTACGAGCAGTACTTC	CASSFQGYEQYF
14	TRBJ2-2	-	TRBV6-6	TRBD2	TGTGCCAGCTTGGGACTAGCGGGCACCGGGGAGCTGTTTTTT	CASLGLAGTGELFF
14	TRBJ1-3	-	TRBV5-1	-	TGCGCCAGCAGCTTGGCGGCAGGAGGAAACACCATATATTTT	CASSLAAGGNTIYF
13	TRBJ2-7	-	TRBV11-2	TRBD2	TGTGCCAGCACTCCGACTAGCGTCTACGAGCAGTACTTC	CASTPTSVYEQYF
14	TRBJ1-2	-	TRBV19	TRBD1	TGTGCCAGTAGTATAGAGGACAGGGGCCATGGCTACACCTTC	CASSIEDRGHGYTF
17	TRBJ2-2	once	TRBV7-7	TRBD2	TGTGCTAGCAGCTTAGTCCTCCGCGGGAGGGTTACCGGGGAGCTGTTTTTT	CASSLVLRGRVTGELFF
14	TRBJ1-2	-	TRBV25-1	TRBD1	TGTGCCAGCAGGGGATCGGGACAGAACTATGGCTACACCTTC	CASRGSGQNYGYTF
14	TRBJ1-5	-	TRBV5-6	TRBD1	TGTGCCAGCAGCTTGGGACAGGGGTACCAGCCCCAGCATTTT	CASSLGQGYQPQHF
16	TRBJ2-3	few	TRBV4-2	TRBD2	TGTGCCAGCAGCCAAGAAGGGGGCGGGGGGGCAGGTACGCAGTATTTT	CASSQEGGGGAGTQYF
15	TRBJ2-1	-	TRBV5-8	TRBD1	TGTGCCAGCAGCGGACCGGGACAGGAATACAATGAGCAGTTCTTC	CASSGPGQEYNEQFF
14	TRBJ2-1	-	TRBV6-5	-	TGTGCCAGCAGTCCTGTTACAGGGTACAATGAGCAGTTCTTC	CASSPVTGYNEQFF
15	TRBJ1-3	-	TRBV29-1	-	TGCAGCGTTGTAGAGGGGCTGGGCTCTGGAAACACCATATATTTT	CSVVEGLGSGNTIYF
12	TRBJ1-1	-	TRBV7-9	-	TGTGCCAGCAGCTTAAATCCAGTTGAAGCTTTCTTT	CASSLNPVEAFF
14	TRBJ2-5	-	TRBV7-9	TRBD2	TGTGCCAGCAGCTTAGCGGGGGGGCAAGAGACCCAGTACTTC	CASSLAGGQETQYF
16	TRBJ2-1	-	TRBV7-9	-	TGTGCCAGCAGCTTAGCCCAGATAGGCGGTTGGAATGAGCAGTTCTTC	CASSLAQIGGWNEQFF
15	TRBJ2-3	-	TRBV4-1	TRBD2	TGCGCCAGCAGCCAAGAGGGGACTAAAACAGATACGCAGTATTTT	CASSQEGTKTDTQYF
15	TRBJ1-4	-	TRBV27	-	TGTGCCAGCAGTCCCCTGACAGCAACTAATGAAAAACTGTTTTTT	CASSPLTATNEKLFF
17	TRBJ2-5	-	TRBV12-5	TRBD2	TGTGCTAGTGGTTTGGCGACTAGCGGGGTCTCGGGGGAGACCCAGTACTTC	CASGLATSGVSGETQYF
17	TRBJ2-1	-	TRBV28	TRBD2	TGTGCCAGCAGCCCGGGACTAGCGGAGACTTTTTACAATGAGCAGTTCTTC	CASSPGLAETFYNEQFF
12	TRBJ1-1	-	TRBV29-1	-	TGCAGCGTCACCGGGGGGCGCGATCTGGCTTTCTTT	CSVTGGRDLAFF
13	TRBJ2-3	-	TRBV10-3	-	TGTGCCATCACCAGAGGGAGCACAGATACGCAGTATTTT	CAITRGSTDTQYF
16	TRBJ2-3	-	TRBV4-2	TRBD1	TGTGCCAGCAGCCAAGAGGGGACAGACAACACAGATACGCAGTATTTT	CASSQEGTDNTDTQYF
12	TRBJ2-1	-	TRBV12-5	TRBD1	TGTGCTTCGGGACAGGGGTCGAATGAGCAGTTCTTC	CASGQGSNEQFF
15	TRBJ1-2	-	TRBV7-9	-	TGTGCCAGCAGCTTCGACTTACTCGCTAACTATGGCTACACCTTC	CASSFDLLANYGYTF